These 11 T cell receptor beta chains were sequenced from one sample in a study of blood T cells in healthy people across ages. A second PCR of 7 to 11 cycles used a sample-barcoded 5' primer and a J-beta primer mix. TCRdb fed the 5' RACE reads into MiXCR, producing one record per CDR3 protein. This sample has hundreds of thousands of distinct CDR3 sequences, with 25% to 35% found just once. The source material was blood. All receptors derive from an elderly woman in good health.

This clonotype was counted many times. The chain is built from TRBV7-2 and TRBJ2-1; TRBD2 aligns across 14 bases. Germline CDR1 and CDR2: SGHTA and FQGNSA. The ends lost 5 bases at V and 10 bases at J; junction bases unmatched: 7. The CDR3 is 15 residues long. The CDR3 sequence: CASSPTGLAGEEQFF. The CDR3 nucleotides read TGTGCCAGCAGCCCTACGGGACTAGCGGGGGAGGAGCAGTTCTTC.

This clonotype was recorded many times. The genes are TRBV25-1 and TRBJ2-3, with 8 bases lining up with TRBD2. There are 14 residues in the CDR3. Losses at the gene ends were 8 bases for V and 2 bases for J; bases not matched to a gene: 6. CDR1 and CDR2 (germline): MGHDK, SYGVNS. CDR3 bases: TGTGCCAGCGGGCGGGGGGTCAACACAGATACGCAGTATTTT. Translating gives CASGRGVNTDTQYF.

In its sample, this clonotype was seen many times. V gene TRBV7-2 combines with J gene TRBJ2-3, with D hard to call. This CDR3 spans 14 amino acids. Germline values: CDR1 SGHTA, CDR2 FQGNSA. Trimming shortened V by 1 base and J by 2 bases, and 7 bases separated the two germline ends. The CDR3 spells CASSLGYYTDTQYF. CDR3 DNA sequence: TGTGCCAGCAGCTTAGGATACTACACAGATACGCAGTATTTT.

Points on this clonotype: Its ends do not fully match the called genes, so a read error is possible. The chain employs TRBV2 and TRBJ1-2, with D hard to call. This CDR3 comprises 13 residues. The germline V gene encodes CDR1 SNHLY and CDR2 FYNNEI. The CDR3 reads CASREAGNPGYTF. The CDR3 DNA reads TGTGCCAGCAGGGAAGCGGGAAATCCCGGCTACACCTTC.

This clonotype was picked up many times. CDR3 sequence reads: CSARDGHLNSYEQYF. CDR3 sequence (DNA): TGCAGTGCTAGAGACGGACACCTTAACTCCTACGAGCAGTACTTC. The chain links TRBV20-1 to TRBJ2-7, with D possibly being TRBD1 (5 bases). This CDR3 has 15 amino acids. CDR1 and CDR2 (germline): DFQATT, SNEGSKA (reference sequence). V lost 0 bases and J 0 bases, leaving 12 bases between the germline ends.

This clonotype was counted at least ten times. The genes are TRBV11-2 and TRBJ1-2, with TRBD1 matching 8 bases. CDR1 and CDR2 from the germline V gene are SGHAT and FQNNGV. The J segment lost 4 bases and the V segment lost 4 bases, leaving 2 bases of the junction unmatched. This CDR3 is 13 amino acids long. CDR3 coding DNA: TGTGCCAGCAGCTCGGACAGGGTCTATGGCTACACCTTC. This gives the protein CASSSDRVYGYTF.

This clonotype has ten or more counts. The chain recombines TRBV7-8 with TRBJ2-1, with D possibly being TRBD2 (5 bases). The germline V gene encodes CDR1 SGHVS and CDR2 FQNEAQ. CDR3 length: 16 residues. Between the trimmed V and J ends, which lost 2 bases and 5 bases, there was a span of 16 bases. CDR3 DNA sequence: TGTGCCAGCAGCTTAACAATGGCGGGTGCCCACAATGAGCAGTTCTTC. It yields the protein CASSLTMAGAHNEQFF.

This clonotype was observed many times. This clone may be a read error of a much larger clone one base away. V and J are TRBV20-1 and TRBJ2-1, with 9 bases matching TRBD1. V trimming: 8 bases; J trimming: 6 bases; junction bases outside the gene matches: 8. The CDR3 covers 13 residues. Germline CDR1 and CDR2: DFQATT and SNEGSKA (reference sequence). For the CDR3, the DNA is TGCAGTCCTACTCCGGACAGGGGCAATGAGCAGTTCTTC. It is translated as CSPTPDRGNEQFF.

In its sample, this clonotype was seen many times. The rearrangement links TRBV2 to TRBJ2-7; D not certain. Per germline, CDR1 SNHLY and CDR2 FYNNEI. There are 13 residues in the CDR3. Trimming removed 4 bases at V and 0 bases at J, with 7 bases between. The CDR3 protein is CASSGVGSYEQYF. DNA of the CDR3: TGTGCCAGCAGTGGGGTCGGCTCCTACGAGCAGTACTTC.

This clonotype showed up just a few times. The V and J genes are TRBV19 and TRBJ2-1, with 8 bases lining up with TRBD2. The CDR3 is 16 amino acids. Losses at the gene ends were 8 bases for V and 5 bases for J; bases not matched to a gene: 14. The germline CDR1 and CDR2 sequences are LNHDA and SQIVND (reference sequence). This chain's CDR3 is CASVSPLAGLHNEQFF. For the CDR3, the DNA is TGTGCCAGTGTTTCCCCGTTAGCGGGGCTTCACAATGAGCAGTTCTTC.

CDR3 sequence reads: CSAAGGSNEQFF. The CDR3 DNA follows: TGCAGCGCAGCGGGGGGGTCCAATGAGCAGTTCTTC. This chain uses TRBV29-1 with TRBJ2-1; 10 bases align to TRBD2. The CDR3 sequence is 12 residues long. Trimming cost V 7 bases and J 6 bases; bases outside gene matches: 3. Per germline, CDR1 SQVTM and CDR2 ANQGSEA.